The 27 T cell receptor beta chains below all came from one sample that was sequenced in a study of blood T cell repertoires in COVID-19. Clones were sequenced by immunoSEQ multiplex PCR, and TCRdb holds only the in-frame ones, with some missing. The sample has under 250,000 clones; roughly 86% are singletons. The material sequenced was peripheral blood. The receptor set was obtained from a woman aged 55-75 years with acute or convalescent COVID-19.

CDR3 nucleotides: TGTGCCAGCAGCCTAAGACAGAAGAACACTGAAGCTTTCTTT. As protein: CASSLRQKNTEAFF. J is TRBJ1-1 and V is TRBV3-1 (or the pseudogene TRBV3-2); the D gene is possibly TRBD1 (5 bases). V was shortened by 4 bases and J by 1 base, with 10 bases between the two germline ends. Germline V gives CDR1 LGHDT, CDR2 YNNKEL (reference sequence). The CDR3 totals 14 residues.

The chain joins TRBV5-1 to TRBJ2-7, with D perhaps TRBD2 (6 bases). The V end lost 4 bases, the J end lost 6 bases, and 20 bases lay between the germline ends. Germline-derived CDR1 and CDR2 are SGHRS and YFSETQ. This CDR3 has 15 amino acids. The DNA of the CDR3 is TGCGCCAGCAGCCACTCCTCGGGGGTACGGGGCGAGCAGTACTTC. It translates to CASSHSSGVRGEQYF.

The V gene is TRBV28, the J gene TRBJ2-7; D gene unclear. V gave up 6 bases and J gave up 4 bases, with 10 bases separating them. From germline, CDR1 is MDHEN and CDR2 SYDVKM. This CDR3 spans 12 amino acids. The CDR3 sequence: CASRAGLYEQYF. The CDR3 region has the DNA TGTGCCAGCAGAGCCGGTTTATACGAGCAGTACTTC.

The rearrangement joins TRBV7-9 to TRBJ1-3; 7 bases are a match to TRBD1. The V gene's germline CDR1 is SEHNR and CDR2 FQNEAQ (reference sequence). This CDR3 is built from 17 residues. V was clipped by 3 bases and J by 0 bases; unmatched bases: 8. DNA of the CDR3: TGTGCCAGCAGCTTGACGGGACAGAAAAGCTCTGGAAACACCATATATTTT. Protein: CASSLTGQKSSGNTIYF.

V gene TRBV9 combines with J gene TRBJ2-1; 13 bases are shared with TRBD2. Per germline, CDR1 SGDLS and CDR2 YYNGEE. The CDR3 consists of 15 residues. V lost 4 bases to trimming and J lost 4 bases; unmatched junction nucleotides: 2. The CDR3 DNA follows: TGTGCCAGCAGCTCGGGACTAGCGGGATACAATGAGCAGTTCTTC. Protein product: CASSSGLAGYNEQFF. Looking up the rest from reference TRBV9 and TRBJ2-1 gives the full variable domain: DSGVTQTPKHLITATGQRVTLRCSPRSGDLSVYWYQQSLDQGLQFLIQYYNGEERAKGNILERFSAQQFPDLHSELNLSSLELGDSALYFCASSSGLAGYNEQFFGPGTRLTVL.

This clone was recorded a few times. This chain links TRBV7-6 with TRBJ1-6; D not resolved. Germline CDR1 SGHVS, CDR2 FNYEAQ. V lost 5 bases and J lost 5, with 13 bases in between. The CDR3 spans 15 residues. CDR3 sequence: CASSRLISDNSPLHF. Here the CDR3 DNA reads TGTGCCAGCAGCCGTCTGATCAGCGATAATTCACCCCTCCACTTT.

This chain joins TRBV6-2 or TRBV6-3 and TRBJ2-1, with 7 positions matching TRBD2. This CDR3 comprises 16 residues. Germline CDR1 is MNHEY and CDR2 is SVGEGT. The V and J ends lost 6 bases and 1 base, in that order; junction bases with no gene match: 9. The CDR3 is CASSLQGLVSYNEQFF. In DNA form, the CDR3 reads TGTGCCAGCAGCCTCCAAGGACTAGTATCCTACAATGAGCAGTTCTTC.

This chain uses TRBV29-1 with TRBJ1-2, with D perhaps TRBD1 (6 bases). This CDR3 has 11 amino acids. Between the trimmed V and J ends, which lost 6 bases and 9 bases, there was a span of 14 bases. The V gene's germline CDR1 is SQVTM and CDR2 ANQGSEA. The CDR3 here is CSVLQGPSYTF. The DNA for the CDR3 is TGCAGCGTGCTACAGGGTCCCAGCTACACCTTC.

V usage is TRBV5-1 and J usage is TRBJ2-2, with D perhaps matching TRBD1 (6 bases). Germline CDR1 reads SGHRS; CDR2 reads YFSETQ. The CDR3 contains 13 residues. The germline V and J ends were trimmed by 6 bases and 7 bases, with 13 bases remaining between them. This CDR3 reads CASTTRTDGELFF. The CDR3, as DNA: TGCGCCAGCACAACGAGGACAGACGGGGAGCTGTTTTTT.

This chain links TRBV3-1 (or the pseudogene TRBV3-2) with TRBJ2-5; 7 bases align to TRBD2. V dropped 4 bases and J dropped 2; count of bases not matched to a gene: 19. Germline values: CDR1 LGHDT, CDR2 YNNKEL (reference sequence). The CDR3 totals 19 residues. CDR3 residues: CASSRTFGGGLSVQETQYF. The CDR3 DNA sequence: TGTGCCAGCAGCCGGACTTTTGGGGGAGGGCTCTCTGTACAAGAGACCCAGTACTTC.

This rearrangement joins TRBV7-2 to TRBJ2-1, with 12 bases aligning to TRBD2. V was clipped by 1 base and J by 8 bases; unmatched bases: 3. Germline loops: CDR1 SGHTA, CDR2 FQGNSA. This CDR3 is 15 amino acids long. CDR3 coding DNA: TGTGCCAGCAGCTTAGGACTAGCGGGAGCTTATGAGCAGTTCTTC. Protein product: CASSLGLAGAYEQFF.

The genes are TRBV3-1 (or the pseudogene TRBV3-2) and TRBJ1-4, with D hard to call. The CDR3 is made up of 14 amino acids. Trimming removed 6 bases at V and 0 bases at J, with 8 bases between. Germline V lookup: CDR1 LGHDT, CDR2 YNNKEL (reference sequence). Here the CDR3 DNA reads TGTGCCAGCAGTCTGAGGACAACTAATGAAAAACTGTTTTTT. This codes for CASSLRTTNEKLFF.

The chain links TRBV19 to TRBJ1-1; 7 positions agree with TRBD1. The CDR3 loop spans 16 amino acids. The germline CDR1 and CDR2 sequences are LNHDA and SQIVND (reference sequence). The J segment lost 1 base and the V segment lost 7 bases, leaving 12 bases of the junction unmatched. The CDR3 DNA sequence: TGTGCCAGTACCCCTCCCCCGGGACAGACGAACACTGAAGCTTTCTTT. This sequence encodes CASTPPPGQTNTEAFF.

The chain employs TRBV27 and TRBJ1-6, with 8 bases fitting TRBD1. The CDR3 sequence is 17 residues long. Germline CDR1 is MNHEY and CDR2 is SMNVEV (reference sequence). With V trimmed by 4 bases and J by 0 bases, 5 bases remained unmatched. CDR3 amino acids: CASSYGTGSSYNSPLHF. In DNA, the CDR3 is TGTGCCAGCAGTTACGGGACAGGCTCCTCCTATAATTCACCCCTCCACTTT.

This clone was seen only once. V is TRBV4-2 and J is TRBJ1-3; D not certain. The V gene's germline CDR1 is LGHNA and CDR2 YNFKEQ. This CDR3 spans 15 amino acids. V was clipped by 4 bases and J by 0 bases, with 10 bases between them. CDR3 nucleotides: TGTGCCAGCAGCCGAGGTACGGGCTCTGGAAACACCATATATTTT. Its translation is CASSRGTGSGNTIYF.

J is TRBJ1-2 and V is TRBV3-1 (or the pseudogene TRBV3-2); 8 nucleotides agree with TRBD1. V was clipped by 2 bases and J by 4 bases; unmatched bases: 6. CDR1 is LGHDT and CDR2 is YNNKEL in the germline V gene (reference sequence). This CDR3 comprises 15 residues. CDR3 loop: CASSQPRTGSYGYTF. CDR3 nucleotide sequence: TGTGCCAGCAGCCAACCTCGGACAGGGTCCTATGGCTACACCTTC.

The J gene is TRBJ2-1, the V gene TRBV19, with D hard to call. V was cut by 3 bases and J by 0 bases, with 9 bases left in between. Germline assignment: CDR1 LNHDA and CDR2 SQIVND (reference sequence). This CDR3 is built from 15 residues. CDR3 loop: CASSIESSSYNEQFF. The CDR3 DNA is TGTGCCAGTAGTATTGAGTCGAGCTCCTACAATGAGCAGTTCTTC.

The J gene is TRBJ2-7, the V gene TRBV30; 8 bases align to TRBD1. Trimming removed 3 bases from V and 6 bases from J; junction bases left unmatched: 4. CDR1 and CDR2 from the germline V gene are GTSNPN and SVGIG (reference sequence). This CDR3 spans 12 amino acids. CDR3 DNA sequence: TGTGCCTGGAGCAGGGGGCGGTTCGAGCAGTACTTC. Protein: CAWSRGRFEQYF.

The rearrangement links TRBV6-2 or TRBV6-3 to TRBJ1-6; maybe TRBD1 (5 bases). Trimming pared 0 bases from V and 8 bases from J, leaving 8 bases between. Germline V CDR1 and CDR2: MNHEY, SVGEGT. The length of the CDR3 is 14 residues. Here the CDR3 reads CASSYSAGDSPLHF. CDR3 coding DNA: TGTGCCAGCAGTTACTCGGCGGGGGATTCACCCCTCCACTTT.

This chain joins TRBV7-2 and TRBJ2-3; 7 bases are shared with TRBD1. CDR1 and CDR2 from the germline V gene are SGHTA and FQGNSA. This CDR3 has 13 amino acids. The V segment lost 5 bases and the J segment 6 bases; nucleotides outside the gene matches: 5. In DNA form, the CDR3 reads TGTGCCAGCAGCCCGACAGGGACCGATACGCAGTATTTT. Translation: CASSPTGTDTQYF.

The rearrangement links TRBV5-8 to TRBJ1-5; D is unclear. Looked up from germline, CDR1 is SGHTS and CDR2 is YDEGEE. This CDR3 has 15 amino acids. The germline V and J ends were trimmed by 0 bases and 0 bases, with 7 bases remaining between them. The DNA of the CDR3 is TGTGCCAGCAGCTTGGACATTACTAGCAATCAGCCCCAGCATTTT. It codes for CASSLDITSNQPQHF.

The V call is TRBV5-1, the J call TRBJ2-5, with 7 bases aligning to TRBD1. This CDR3 is built from 15 residues. The V gene's germline CDR1 is SGHRS and CDR2 YFSETQ. J was trimmed by 1 base and V by 2 bases; bases with no gene match: 5. The CDR3 DNA reads TGCGCCAGCAGCTTTTCAGGGACAGTCCAAGAGACCCAGTACTTC. Protein product: CASSFSGTVQETQYF.

V and J are TRBV5-8 and TRBJ2-1; 7 positions match TRBD1. The CDR3 consists of 15 residues. J lost 2 bases, V lost 0 bases, and 2 bases had no gene match. CDR1 and CDR2 from the germline V gene are SGHTS and YDEGEE. CDR3 bases: TGTGCCAGCAGCTTGGAGGGACAGCCCTACAATGAGCAGTTCTTC. This translates into CASSLEGQPYNEQFF.

The chain has TRBV5-4 and TRBJ2-5; TRBD1 aligns across 9 bases. Germline loops: CDR1 SGHNT, CDR2 YYREEE (reference sequence). CDR3 length: 16 amino acids. The junction had 8 bases not matched to a gene; V was cut back by 4 bases and J by 1 base. CDR3 protein: CASSLGQGRSQETQYF. CDR3 nucleotide sequence: TGTGCCAGCAGCCTAGGACAGGGGCGAAGCCAAGAGACCCAGTACTTC.

The rearrangement links TRBV4-3 to TRBJ1-4; TRBD1 matches at 7 bases. This CDR3 has 18 amino acids. V lost 0 bases and J lost 4; bases outside the gene matches: 11. Germline V CDR1 and CDR2: LGHNA, YSLEER. DNA for the CDR3: TGCGCCAGCAGCCAAGATCTTAAGACAGGGCCCGGTAATGAAAAACTGTTTTTT. It encodes CASSQDLKTGPGNEKLFF.

This clone has just one count. The chain couples TRBV14 to TRBJ2-1; 10 nucleotides agree with TRBD2. Per germline, CDR1 SGHDN and CDR2 FVKESK. The CDR3 has 14 residues. Germline trimming cut 3 bases from V and 6 bases from J; bases unmatched to any gene: 2. The DNA of the CDR3 is TGTGCCAGCAGCCAGCTAGCGGGAGTCAATGAGCAGTTCTTC. It encodes CASSQLAGVNEQFF.

The chain links TRBV4-3 to TRBJ2-6; 10 bases align to TRBD1. Trimming at V came to 1 base and at J to 4 bases, leaving 4 bases not matched to a gene. The CDR3 contains 17 residues. CDR1 and CDR2 from the germline V gene are LGHNA and YSLEER. The CDR3 sequence is CASSQGQGALGANVLTF. The CDR3 DNA sequence: TGCGCCAGCAGCCAAGGACAGGGGGCGCTAGGGGCCAACGTCCTGACTTTC.